Listed below are T cell receptor beta chains from one sample, sequenced in a study of T cells expressing NK-cell markers. TCRdb derives one entry per CDR3 protein from the 5' RACE reads, leaving out DNA. The sample totals more than 400,000 distinct CDR3 sequences; its top ten clones hold 7.3%. Material: blood T cells: a sorted CD56 or NKG2C T cell subset, CD4+ or CD8+ T cells, or bulk PBMC T cells (not recorded which). These receptors were collected from a woman between 18 and 70 years old in good health. CDR3s include the opening cysteine and the closing phenylalanine or tryptophan.

>TRBV7-2|TRBJ2-7
CASSIGAQTYEQYF
>TRBV7-7|TRBJ2-5
CASSWAGAGETQYF
>TRBV11-1|TRBJ2-6
CASNDPQGWISGANVLTF
>TRBV20-1|TRBJ2-1
CSARGSLAPYNEQFF
>TRBV20-1|TRBJ2-1
CSARDVNHNEQFF
>TRBV2|TRBJ2-3
CASTGSGPYTQYF
>TRBV5-4|TRBJ2-1
CASSLGADEQFF
>TRBV20-1|TRBJ1-2
CSASPGKYGYTF
>TRBV7-9|TRBJ1-6
CASSATGVLNSPLHF
>TRBV28|TRBJ2-5
CASIRGLQETQYF
>TRBV24-1|TRBJ1-2
CATSDLDTRGYTF
>TRBV6-1|TRBJ1-5
CASSEWGVNQPQHF
>TRBV21-1|TRBJ1-1
CASSTRGPKNTEAFF
>TRBV5-1|TRBJ2-1
CASSLAVARSNEQFF
>TRBV12-5|TRBJ2-1
CASGLPRGTSGSDEQFF
>TRBV4-2|TRBJ2-7
CASSQDLASSGRSYEQYF
>TRBV12-3/TRBV12-4|TRBJ1-5
CASSSRRAQGSNQPQHF
>TRBV5-1|TRBJ2-2
CASSLALSGADTGELFF
>TRBV6-5|TRBJ2-7
CASSSPDRVGEQYF
>TRBV12-3/TRBV12-4|TRBJ2-2
CASSFERGELFF
>TRBV20-1|TRBJ1-1
CSAREWRDRVNTEAFF
>TRBV7-3|TRBJ2-2
CASSLKVTGELFF
>TRBV15|TRBJ1-4
CAISRDLRNEEKLFF
>TRBV6-1|TRBJ1-5
CASSPKSPRPQHF
>TRBV29-1|TRBJ2-1
CSAVLSYNEQFF
>TRBV4-3|TRBJ2-7
CASSSRLLDYEQYF
>TRBV18|TRBJ2-4
CASSPSGGQGAIQYF
>TRBV12-3/TRBV12-4|TRBJ1-2
CASSLTGRGESGYTF
>TRBV4-3|TRBJ1-4
CASSQESGQFNEKLFF
>TRBV6-1|TRBJ2-1
CASQLGTSGNNEQFF
>TRBV20-1|TRBJ2-5
CSAPGTGEETQYF
>TRBV28|TRBJ2-3
CASIAGDPTDTQYF
>TRBV7-3|TRBJ2-1
CASSLSAGLYNEQFF
>TRBV12-3/TRBV12-4|TRBJ2-5
CASSRDSEETQYF
>TRBV20-1|TRBJ1-1
CSARGQTGMAEAFF
>TRBV7-9|TRBJ2-1
CASSSPGLARGDEQFF
>TRBV5-5|TRBJ1-1
CASSLVAGGATEAFF